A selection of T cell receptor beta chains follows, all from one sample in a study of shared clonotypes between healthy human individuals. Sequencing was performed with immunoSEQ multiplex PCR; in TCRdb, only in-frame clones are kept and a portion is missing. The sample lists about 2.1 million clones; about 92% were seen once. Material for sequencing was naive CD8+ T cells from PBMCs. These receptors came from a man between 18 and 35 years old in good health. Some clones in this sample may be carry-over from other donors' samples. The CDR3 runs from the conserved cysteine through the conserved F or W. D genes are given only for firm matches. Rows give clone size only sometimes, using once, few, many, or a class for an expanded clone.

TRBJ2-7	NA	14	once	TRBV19	TGTGCCAGTCGCGACAGTTCCAGCTCCTACGAGCAGTACTTC	CASRDSSSSYEQYF
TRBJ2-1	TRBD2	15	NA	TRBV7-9	TGTGCCAGCAGCTTATCGGGGGACTACTACAATGAGCAGTTCTTC	CASSLSGDYYNEQFF
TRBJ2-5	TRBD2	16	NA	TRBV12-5	TGTGCTAGTGGTTTGGGGGGACCGGGACTAGCAGAGACCCAGTACTTC	CASGLGGPGLAETQYF
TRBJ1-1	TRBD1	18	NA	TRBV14	TGTGCCAGCAGCCAAGATAAGACAGGGGGCCTCAGGGCCACTGAAGCTTTCTTT	CASSQDKTGGLRATEAFF
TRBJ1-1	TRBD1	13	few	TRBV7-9	TGTGCCAGCAGCGTCACAGGGGGGGCTGAAGCTTTCTTT	CASSVTGGAEAFF
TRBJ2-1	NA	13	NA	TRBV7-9	TGTGCCAGCAGCTTAGGATTTCCCAATGAGCAGTTCTTC	CASSLGFPNEQFF
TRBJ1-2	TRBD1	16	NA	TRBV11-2	TGTGCCAGCAGCTTAGTCGGGACAGGGGCGGACTATGGCTACACCTTC	CASSLVGTGADYGYTF
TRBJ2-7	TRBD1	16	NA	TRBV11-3	TGTGCCAGCAGCGAGAAATGGACAGGGCCGCTAGCCGAGCAGTACTTC	CASSEKWTGPLAEQYF
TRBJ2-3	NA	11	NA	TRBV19	TGTGCCAGTAGAAGCACAGATACGCAGTATTTT	CASRSTDTQYF
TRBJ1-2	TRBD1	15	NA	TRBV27	TGTGCCAGCAGTGATAAGGGACAGGGCATCTATGGCTACACCTTC	CASSDKGQGIYGYTF